The subject of this entry is one T cell receptor (beta chain). The sample belongs to a study of identical twins. Germline V gene lookup returns CDR1 DFQATT and CDR2 SNEGSKA (reference sequence). The CDR3 covers 13 residues. V was pared by 4 bases and J by 2 bases, with 11 bases between. TCRdb independently ran MiXCR on the 5' RACE reads; one entry per CDR3 protein. The sample includes around 1.7 million distinct CDR3 sequences, under 35% of them seen just once. Source material: cord blood. The sequence was collected from a newborn girl in good health. V usage is TRBV20-1 and J usage is TRBJ1-2; D perhaps matches TRBD1 (5 bases). This CDR3 is CSAIGDSNYGYTF. In nucleotides, the CDR3 is TGCAGTGCTATAGGGGATTCCAACTATGGCTACACCTTC.